The 3 T cell receptor beta chains below come from one sample, sequenced in a study of T cells in Graves' hyperthyroidism and ophthalmopathy. The CDR3 regions of TCR beta were amplified from RNA transcripts. The HTBI primer set served for first-round RT-PCR of the TCR CDR3. In TCRdb, the multiplex PCR reads were re-called with MiXCR into one record per CDR3 protein. Found here are hundreds of thousands of distinct CDR3 sequences, 15% to 20% of them singletons; the top ten hold 47%. Sample: blood. The source of these receptors is a man between 35 and 55 years old with Graves' ophthalmopathy.

This sequence joins TRBV6-1 and TRBJ2-4, with a tentative D call TRBD1 (5 bases). Germline CDR1 and CDR2: MNHNS and SASEGT. This CDR3 comprises 16 residues. V lost 7 bases to trimming and J lost 0 bases, with 16 bases between them. CDR3 nucleotides: TGTGCCAGCACCGAAGGGGCACAATTAGCCAAAAACATTCAGTACTTC. Translating gives CASTEGAQLAKNIQYF.

The chain uses TRBV27 and TRBJ1-5; no definite D call. Trimming left V 5 bases short and J 6 bases short, with 8 bases between. Germline lookup yields CDR1 MNHEY and CDR2 SMNVEV (reference sequence). There are 12 residues in the CDR3. CDR3 sequence: CASSGFGQPQHF. For the CDR3, the DNA is TGTGCCAGCAGTGGGTTTGGTCAGCCCCAGCATTTT.

The chain links TRBV10-3 to TRBJ1-6, with D possibly being TRBD1 (6 bases). The germline gives CDR1 ENHRY, CDR2 SYGVKD. Trimming cost V 6 bases and J 0 bases, with 9 bases left between them. This CDR3 spans 15 amino acids. For the CDR3, the DNA is TGTGCCATCAGGGAGGACAGCTCCTATAATTCACCCCTCCACTTT. Translated, it gives CAIREDSSYNSPLHF.